The 14 T cell receptor beta chains below come from one sample, sequenced in a study of cytomegalovirus exposure and HLA in healthy donors. Vbeta (60) and Jbeta (13) primers were used in the PCR. Sequencing was performed with immunoSEQ multiplex PCR; in TCRdb, only in-frame clones are kept and a portion is missing. The sample yields 150,000 to 200,000 clones, 80% seen once. Sequencing input: PBMCs. The receptors come from a woman aged 50 to 65 in good health and CMV-seronegative.

Of note for this clone: The junction differs from germline at one of its ends, possibly a read error. The chain couples TRBV7-6 to TRBJ2-3, with TRBD1 as a possible D gene (7 bases). Per germline, CDR1 SGHVS and CDR2 FNYEAQ. This CDR3 region has 19 residues. CDR3 region: CASSLAPAHQGGGTDTQYF. The CDR3, as DNA: TGTGCCAGCAGTTTAGCCCCCGCTCACCAGGGGGGTGGTACCGATACGCAGTATTTT.

There are a few counts of this clone. The chain recombines TRBV23-1 with TRBJ2-1; tentatively, D is TRBD2 (5 bases). TRBV23-1 counts as an open reading frame of uncertain function. The CDR3 extends over 11 amino acids. Trimming left V 2 bases short and J 9 bases short, with 5 bases between. The CDR3 here is CASSQRGEQFF. CDR3 coding DNA: TGCGCCAGCAGTCAACGGGGTGAGCAGTTCTTC.

This clone was recorded only once. This rearrangement joins TRBV5-1 to TRBJ2-3; D is ambiguous. This CDR3 region has 15 residues. CDR1 and CDR2 from the germline V gene are SGHRS and YFSETQ. Trimming removed 3 bases at V and 5 bases at J, with 16 bases between. CDR3 DNA: TGCGCCAGCAGCTCTGGTGTCGGATCGGGAGATACGCAGTATTTT. This encodes CASSSGVGSGDTQYF.

This chain connects TRBV28 to TRBJ2-5; D is possibly TRBD2 (5 bases). CDR1 is MDHEN, CDR2 SYDVKM, per germline. CDR3 length: 16 residues. V lost 4 bases, J lost 1 base, and 16 bases lay in between. CDR3 region: CASSSHGAEFQETQYF. DNA of the CDR3: TGTGCCAGCAGTTCGCATGGAGCGGAGTTCCAAGAGACCCAGTACTTC.

The chain employs TRBV5-1 and TRBJ2-3; 8 bases map to TRBD1. This CDR3 comprises 14 residues. Germline loops: CDR1 SGHRS, CDR2 YFSETQ. V shed 5 bases and J 5 bases; nucleotides not matched to a gene: 7. DNA for the CDR3: TGCGCCAGCAGACCGCAGGGGGCCCGAGATACGCAGTATTTT. As protein: CASRPQGARDTQYF.

This chain links TRBV27 with TRBJ2-5; no reliable D call. This CDR3 has 13 residues. Germline values: CDR1 MNHEY, CDR2 SMNVEV (reference sequence). Trimming removed 2 bases from V and 1 base from J, with 5 bases in between. CDR3 nucleotides: TGTGCCAGCAGTTTACCGGGCCAAGAGACCCAGTACTTC. Translated: CASSLPGQETQYF.

V and J are TRBV6-7 and TRBJ2-7, with TRBD2 matching over 7 bases. TRBV6-7 qualifies as an ORF whose function is uncertain. V trimming: 0 bases; J trimming: 5 bases; junction bases outside the gene matches: 13. The CDR3 sequence is 17 residues long. CDR3 sequence (DNA): TGTGCCAGCAGTTACTCACCACAGCACTTCGGGGGGAACGAGCAGTACTTC. As protein: CASSYSPQHFGGNEQYF.

The rearrangement uses TRBV2 and TRBJ1-3; D remains unclear. Germline loops: CDR1 SNHLY, CDR2 FYNNEI. V was shortened by 2 bases and J by 0 bases, with 8 bases between the two germline ends. The CDR3 contains 15 residues. CDR3 nucleotides: TGTGCCAGCAGTGAAATTCGAGTCTCTGGAAACACCATATATTTT. This translates into CASSEIRVSGNTIYF.

This clone was observed a handful of times. The chain uses TRBV13 and TRBJ2-3, with 8 bases aligning to TRBD2. The J segment lost 4 bases and the V segment lost 5 bases, leaving 8 bases of the junction unmatched. CDR3 size: 15 residues. Looked up from germline, CDR1 is PRHDT and CDR2 is FYEKMQ (reference sequence). In DNA, the CDR3 is TGTGCCAGCAGCAAAGAGCGGGAGAGGGCAGATACGCAGTATTTT. It encodes CASSKERERADTQYF.

The V gene is TRBV30, the J gene TRBJ2-1; 8 bases agree with TRBD2. This CDR3 region has 13 residues. Per the germline V gene, CDR1 is GTSNPN and CDR2 is SVGIG (reference sequence). With 5 bases clipped from V and 3 bases from J, the junction kept 3 bases outside the gene matches. The CDR3 is CAWVSGSYNEQFF. The CDR3 DNA is TGTGCCTGGGTAAGCGGGAGCTACAATGAGCAGTTCTTC.

A few counts support this clone. The chain combines TRBV5-1 with TRBJ2-3; 7 nucleotides match TRBD1. This CDR3 comprises 15 residues. CDR1 is SGHRS, CDR2 YFSETQ, per germline. With V trimmed by 1 base and J by 3 bases, 5 bases remained unmatched. Here the CDR3 reads CASSLTGDPTDTQYF. CDR3 nucleotides: TGCGCCAGCAGCTTGACAGGGGATCCGACAGATACGCAGTATTTT.

The gene calls are TRBV9 and TRBJ2-5, with a weak D call TRBD2 (6 bases). The germline V and J ends were trimmed by 0 bases and 5 bases, with 20 bases remaining between them. The V gene's germline CDR1 is SGDLS and CDR2 YYNGEE. This CDR3 has 17 residues. CDR3 region: CASSVGSSALGEETQYF. CDR3 nucleotide sequence: TGTGCCAGCAGCGTAGGATCTAGCGCCTTAGGGGAGGAGACCCAGTACTTC.

A note on this clone: Other DNA sequences in the same sample also yield this CDR3. V usage is TRBV7-7 and J usage is TRBJ1-4, with 7 nucleotides matching TRBD1. V gave up 5 bases and J gave up 3 bases; unmatched junction bases: 12. The germline V gene encodes CDR1 SSHAT and CDR2 FNYEAQ (reference sequence). The CDR3 length is 17 residues. This CDR3 reads CASSPETGRRANEKLFF. The CDR3 coding sequence is TGTGCCAGCAGCCCAGAGACAGGGCGACGGGCTAATGAAAAACTGTTTTTT.

This chain links TRBV4-3 with TRBJ1-6, with 7 bases that match TRBD1. The CDR3 covers 16 residues. The ends lost 5 bases at V and 8 bases at J; junction bases unmatched: 12. Germline V gene lookup returns CDR1 LGHNA and CDR2 YSLEER. The DNA for the CDR3 is TGCGCCAGCAGCGGAACAGGGGCCCCACTGGATTCACCCCTCCACTTT. Residues: CASSGTGAPLDSPLHF.